This entry lists 23 T cell receptor beta chains sequenced from one sample in a study of OX40 agonist ivuxolimab in advanced cancers. The repertoire was sequenced with immunoSEQ multiplex PCR; TCRdb's copy has only in-frame clones and lacks some. The profile shows some 35,000 clones, 70% to 85% of them singletons. The input for sequencing was CD4+ or CD8+ T cells sorted from blood, taken in a trial of the OX40 agonist ivuxolimab. The receptors originated from an adult with an advanced solid tumor such as melanoma, head and neck, liver or kidney cancer.

The genes are TRBV30 and TRBJ2-5; unclear D gene. Trimming left V 6 bases short and J 0 bases short, with 8 bases between. CDR1 is GTSNPN, CDR2 SVGIG, per germline (reference sequence). The CDR3 extends over 12 amino acids. The CDR3 bases are TGTGCCTGCCAAGTAAACCAAGAGACCCAGTACTTC. This sequence encodes CACQVNQETQYF.

The chain uses TRBV11-3 and TRBJ1-6; 7 bases line up with TRBD1. V gave up 1 base and J gave up 11 bases; unmatched junction bases: 5. This CDR3 spans 14 amino acids. Germline values: CDR1 SGHNT, CDR2 YENEEA. CDR3: CASSLGRGFAPLHF. For the CDR3, the DNA is TGTGCCAGCAGCTTAGGCAGGGGGTTTGCACCCCTCCACTTT.

This clone is labeled as medium-sized. The chain joins TRBV5-8 to TRBJ1-2; no definite D call. The V and J ends lost 2 bases and 4 bases respectively, with 9 bases between them. This CDR3 has 13 amino acids. Germline V gene sequence: CDR1 SGHTS, CDR2 YDEGEE. The chain's CDR3 is CASSFPSSYGYTF. CDR3 nucleotide sequence: TGTGCCAGCAGCTTCCCCAGCAGCTATGGCTACACCTTC.

V usage is TRBV21-1 and J usage is TRBJ2-7; the table's D call, TRBD1, has no DNA check behind it. TRBV21-1 is a pseudogene locus. The CDR3 is 15 residues long. The DNA for the CDR3 is TGTGCCAGCAGCAAAGCAGACAGGGGAGCGGACGAGCAGTACGTC. Amino acids: CASSKADRGADEQYV.

This clone was observed once. The chain carries TRBV14 and TRBJ1-3; TRBD1 matches at 8 bases. V shed 4 bases and J 4 bases; nucleotides not matched to a gene: 6. There are 15 residues in the CDR3. From germline, CDR1 is SGHDN and CDR2 FVKESK. The DNA of the CDR3 is TGTGCCAGCAGCCGAGAGAGGACAGGGGGAAACACCATATATTTT. It translates to CASSRERTGGNTIYF. Using reference TRBV14 and TRBJ1-3 for the parts outside the CDR3, the full variable domain is EAGVTQFPSHSVIEKGQTVTLRCDPISGHDNLYWYRRVMGKEIKFLLHFVKESKQDESGMPNNRFLAERTGGTYSTLKVQPAELEDSGVYFCASSRERTGGNTIYFGEGSWLTVV.

The rearrangement links TRBV5-8 to TRBJ2-2; 9 nucleotides line up with TRBD1. V gave up 4 bases and J gave up 1 base; unmatched junction bases: 5. This CDR3 region has 16 residues. Germline V gene data show CDR1 as SGHTS and CDR2 as YDEGEE. The CDR3 DNA follows: TGTGCCAGCAGCCCCCGGGACAGGGTGAACACCGGGGAGCTGTTTTTT. This codes for CASSPRDRVNTGELFF.

V is TRBV5-1 and J is TRBJ2-3; TRBD1 is a possible D gene (5 bases). Trimming cost V 4 bases and J 2 bases, with 11 bases left between them. This CDR3 has 14 residues. The V gene's germline CDR1 is SGHRS and CDR2 YFSETQ. The DNA for the CDR3 is TGCGCCAGCAGCCGAACAGGAACCACAGATACGCAGTATTTT. This gives the protein CASSRTGTTDTQYF.

The V call is TRBV30, the J call TRBJ1-2; D call uncertain. The CDR3 extends over 14 amino acids. Trimming took 2 bases from V and 2 from J, leaving 12 bases between them. The germline V gene has CDR1 GTSNPN and CDR2 SVGIG (reference sequence). CDR3 bases: TGTGCCTGGAGTAAAGCTACAGCAAACTATGGCTACACCTTC. This gives the protein CAWSKATANYGYTF.

V gene TRBV7-9 combines with J gene TRBJ1-2, with 7 bases aligning to TRBD1. V shed 8 bases and J 1 base; nucleotides not matched to a gene: 4. This CDR3 has 13 residues. The V gene's germline CDR1 is SEHNR and CDR2 FQNEAQ (reference sequence). The DNA of the CDR3 is TGTGCCAGCGGCCGGGACAGTAACTATGGCTACACCTTC. Protein: CASGRDSNYGYTF.

The chain carries TRBV5-1 and TRBJ1-1; possible D gene TRBD1, 5 bases. The V and J ends lost 4 bases and 1 base respectively, with 17 bases between them. Germline CDR1 reads SGHRS; CDR2 reads YFSETQ. The CDR3 has 16 residues. CDR3 bases: TGCGCCAGCAGCATTGCGGGGGTCGACAGGAACACTGAAGCTTTCTTT. This translates into CASSIAGVDRNTEAFF. Variable domain in full (rest from reference TRBV5-1 and TRBJ1-1): KAGVTQTPRYLIKTRGQQVTLSCSPISGHRSVSWYQQTPGQGLQFLFEYFSETQRNKGNFPGRFSGRQFSNSRSEMNVSTLELGDSALYLCASSIAGVDRNTEAFFGQGTRLTVV.

V usage is TRBV9 and J usage is TRBJ1-2; D is undetermined. CDR3 length: 12 amino acids. Per germline, CDR1 SGDLS and CDR2 YYNGEE. Trimming left V 0 bases short and J 8 bases short, with 8 bases between. The DNA of the CDR3 is TGTGCCAGCAGCGTAGGAAGGGAGGGCTACACCTTC. Encoded protein: CASSVGREGYTF.

V gene TRBV7-6 combines with J gene TRBJ1-2; TRBD1 is a possible D gene (6 bases). Germline CDR1 and CDR2: SGHVS and FNYEAQ. Trimming cost V 1 base and J 0 bases, with 12 bases left between them. The CDR3 is made up of 16 amino acids. The chain's CDR3 is CASSLGGRRANYGYTF. The CDR3 nucleotides read TGTGCCAGCAGCTTAGGGGGGCGGAGGGCTAACTATGGCTACACCTTC.

CDR3 region: CASSLHGVETQYF. Written as DNA, the CDR3 is TGTGCCAGCAGCTTGCATGGAGTGGAGACCCAGTACTTC. The chain has TRBV11-2 and TRBJ2-5; no reliable D call. This CDR3 spans 13 amino acids. In germline, CDR1 is SGHAT, CDR2 FQNNGV. Trimming stripped 3 bases from V and 5 bases from J, with 10 bases between.

The chain uses TRBV5-1 and TRBJ2-5; TRBD1 matches at 8 bases. V lost 4 bases to trimming and J lost 1 base; unmatched junction nucleotides: 9. Per the germline V gene, CDR1 is SGHRS and CDR2 is YFSETQ. The CDR3 sequence is 16 residues long. CDR3 sequence reads: CASSLTGERPQETQYF. The CDR3, as DNA: TGCGCCAGCAGCCTGACAGGGGAGAGGCCCCAAGAGACCCAGTACTTC.

The chain joins TRBV27 to TRBJ2-3, with TRBD2 matching over 9 bases. Trimming removed 5 bases from V and 1 base from J; junction bases left unmatched: 4. The CDR3 is 15 residues long. In germline, CDR1 is MNHEY, CDR2 SMNVEV (reference sequence). CDR3 sequence: CASSILAGGTDTQYF. CDR3 in DNA: TGTGCCAGCAGTATACTAGCGGGCGGCACAGATACGCAGTATTTT.

The CDR3 DNA sequence: TGTGCCAGCAGCGACCGGACAGGGAGGTATAATTCACCCCTCCACTTT. Translated, it gives CASSDRTGRYNSPLHF. V gene TRBV5-6 combines with J gene TRBJ1-6; TRBD1 matches at 8 bases. CDR1 and CDR2 from the germline V gene are SGHDT and YYEEEE. This CDR3 comprises 16 residues. V was pared by 4 bases and J by 4 bases, with 7 bases of the junction left unmatched.

The chain couples TRBV10-2 to TRBJ1-1, with a weak D call TRBD1 (6 bases). Germline CDR1 is WSHSY and CDR2 is SAAADI. The germline V and J ends were trimmed by 5 bases and 1 base, with 14 bases remaining between them. This CDR3 region has 15 residues. The CDR3 reads CASSQVPGQNTEAFF. The CDR3 DNA is TGCGCCAGCAGTCAGGTTCCGGGACAGAACACTGAAGCTTTCTTT.

This chain uses TRBV25-1 with TRBJ1-1, with D perhaps TRBD1 (6 bases). The V end was cut by 4 bases, the J end by 8 bases, with 11 bases between. Germline CDR1 reads MGHDK; CDR2 reads SYGVNS. The CDR3 loop spans 12 amino acids. The CDR3 sequence is CASSALGTEAFF. CDR3 DNA sequence: TGTGCCAGCAGTGCCCTGGGGACAGAAGCTTTCTTT.

The chain carries TRBV30 and TRBJ1-5; 8 bases fit TRBD1. From germline, CDR1 is GTSNPN and CDR2 SVGIG (reference sequence). Trimming removed 3 bases from V and 6 bases from J; junction bases left unmatched: 7. The CDR3 consists of 14 residues. CDR3 sequence reads: CAWSGQGGVQPQHF. CDR3 DNA: TGTGCCTGGAGCGGACAGGGCGGTGTTCAGCCCCAGCATTTT.

The V and J genes are TRBV29-1 and TRBJ1-1, with 7 bases identical to TRBD1. V lost 7 bases and J lost 3; bases outside the gene matches: 11. Looked up from germline, CDR1 is SQVTM and CDR2 is ANQGSEA. The CDR3 contains 14 residues. The CDR3 here is CSGRPPDRDTEAFF. In DNA form, the CDR3 reads TGCAGCGGCCGCCCCCCAGACAGGGACACTGAAGCTTTCTTT.

The chain couples TRBV5-4 to TRBJ1-1; a possible D gene is TRBD1 (5 bases). V lost 0 bases and J 3 bases, leaving 9 bases between the germline ends. Germline CDR1 and CDR2: SGHNT and YYREEE (reference sequence). The CDR3 sequence is 14 residues long. The CDR3 loop reads CASSLVDRDTEAFF. DNA of the CDR3: TGTGCCAGCAGCTTGGTCGACAGAGACACTGAAGCTTTCTTT.

The table lists this clone with a few counts. The chain recombines TRBV6-1 with TRBJ1-2; unclear D gene. The CDR3 is made up of 13 amino acids. Trimming removed 6 bases at V and 3 bases at J, with 11 bases between. The germline V gene encodes CDR1 MNHNS and CDR2 SASEGT. The CDR3, as DNA: TGTGCCAGCAGCGAGGCCCGGTACTATGGCTACACCTTC. Amino acids: CASSEARYYGYTF.

V usage is TRBV19 and J usage is TRBJ2-3; D ambiguous. This CDR3 has 13 amino acids. Looked up from germline, CDR1 is LNHDA and CDR2 is SQIVND (reference sequence). V shed 4 bases and J shed 1 base, with 6 bases lying between them. DNA of the CDR3: TGTGCCAGTAGTACTGGCGGCACAGATACGCAGTATTTT. The encoded protein is CASSTGGTDTQYF.